This TCR beta chain was documented in a study of shared clonotypes between healthy human individuals. Looking at the study overall: Participating donors consisted of two women and a few men aged 18 to 49.

Germline V gene sequence: CDR1 LNHDA, CDR2 SQIVND (reference sequence). V was clipped by 8 bases and J by 1 base, with 11 bases between them. The CDR3 is 13 amino acids. The assay used deep level. The repertoire was sequenced with immunoSEQ multiplex PCR; TCRdb's copy has only in-frame clones and lacks some. Among approximately 980,000 clones listed, 76% were seen once. Regarding the study as a whole: Shared clonotypes: approximately 5% naive CD4, around 3.4% naive CD8, about 2.2% memory CD4, approximately 0.37% memory CD8.

Concerning this clone itself: Its antigen remains unknown.

The receptor was derived from a young man in good health. Sequencing input: memory CD4+ T cells sorted from blood. As to subset: CD45RA-negative fraction. This chain links TRBV19 with TRBJ1-1; the D is unclear. CDR3 in DNA: TGTGCCAGTCAAACGGTAAGGAACACTGAAGCTTTCTTT. Residues: CASQTVRNTEAFF.